The rows below give T cell receptor beta chains drawn from one sample of a study of OX40 agonist ivuxolimab in advanced cancers. Sequencing was performed with immunoSEQ multiplex PCR; in TCRdb, only in-frame clones are kept and a portion is missing. The sample contains about 88,000 clones, around 85% of which appear only once. Material: CD4+ or CD8+ T cells sorted from blood, obtained in a trial of the OX40 agonist ivuxolimab. These receptors all come from an adult with an advanced solid tumor such as melanoma, head and neck, liver or kidney cancer. CDR3s include the opening cysteine and the closing phenylalanine or tryptophan. The order of the fields is J gene, V gene, D gene, clone size, CDR3 DNA, CDR3 protein. D genes are given only for firm matches. Clone size, where shown, is once, few, many, or a class for clones that have expanded.

J: TRBJ2-4; V: TRBV21-1; D: .; size: .; DNA: TGTGCCAGCATCACCCCCGGAGGAGCCAAAAACATTCAGTACTTC; CDR3: CASITPGGAKNIQYF
J: TRBJ2-7; V: TRBV7-2; D: .; size: .; DNA: TGTGCCAGCAGCGGTACAGGTGCGGCCTACGAGCAGTACTTC; CDR3: CASSGTGAAYEQYF
J: TRBJ2-1; V: TRBV5-1; D: TRBD2; size: once; DNA: TGCGCCAGCAGCTCTTCTAGCGGGGGGGACTACAATGAGCAGTTCTTC; CDR3: CASSSSSGGDYNEQFF
J: TRBJ2-3; V: TRBV9; D: .; size: .; DNA: TGTGCCAGCAGCCCCTACAACTTGGCAGATACGCAGTATTTT; CDR3: CASSPYNLADTQYF
J: TRBJ1-3; V: TRBV9; D: .; size: .; DNA: TGTGCCAGCAGCGTACAGGGGCTTGTCTCTGGAAACACCATATATTTT; CDR3: CASSVQGLVSGNTIYF
J: TRBJ1-4; V: TRBV5-5; D: .; size: .; DNA: TGTGCCAGCAAGCAGGGTGCAACTAATGAAAAACTGTTTTTT; CDR3: CASKQGATNEKLFF
J: TRBJ1-3; V: TRBV5-8; D: .; size: .; DNA: TGTGCCAGCAGCTTCGGGGAAAGAAACACCATATATTTT; CDR3: CASSFGERNTIYF
J: TRBJ1-2; V: TRBV7-9; D: .; size: .; DNA: TGTGCCAGCAGCCATTCCGAACACATCTATGGCTACACCTTC; CDR3: CASSHSEHIYGYTF
J: TRBJ1-1; V: TRBV2; D: TRBD1; size: few; DNA: TGTGCCAGCAATCAGGACAGGGGCACTGAAGCTTTCTTT; CDR3: CASNQDRGTEAFF
J: TRBJ1-4; V: TRBV19; D: TRBD1; size: .; DNA: TGTGCCAGTAGTATTGGGACAGGGAGTGAAAAACTGTTTTTT; CDR3: CASSIGTGSEKLFF
J: TRBJ2-2; V: TRBV7-7; D: TRBD1; size: .; DNA: TGTGCTAGCAGCCCGGACAGGGGGTCCGGGGAGCTGTTTTTT; CDR3: CASSPDRGSGELFF
J: TRBJ2-1; V: TRBV2; D: TRBD2; size: .; DNA: TGTGCCAGCATAGGACTAGTCGACAATGAGCAGTTCTTC; CDR3: CASIGLVDNEQFF
J: TRBJ1-4; V: TRBV29-1; D: TRBD1; size: .; DNA: TGCAGCGTTGGGGGGACAGGGGTTGAAAAACTGTTTTTT; CDR3: CSVGGTGVEKLFF
J: TRBJ2-3; V: TRBV29-1; D: TRBD2; size: .; DNA: TGCTCACCGCTCGGGGGACTAGCGGGGGCAAAAGATACGCAGTATTTT; CDR3: CSPLGGLAGAKDTQYF
J: TRBJ1-1; V: TRBV6-5; D: .; size: .; DNA: TGTGCCAGCATACGGGTCACTGAAGCTTTCTTT; CDR3: CASIRVTEAFF
J: TRBJ1-6; V: TRBV5-4; D: .; size: .; DNA: TGTGCCAGCAGCTTCGAAGGGCAGTGGAATTCACCCCTCCACTTT; CDR3: CASSFEGQWNSPLHF
J: TRBJ1-6; V: TRBV9; D: .; size: .; DNA: TGTGCCAGCAGCGTAAACGAGGGGCTTAATTCACCCCTCCACTTT; CDR3: CASSVNEGLNSPLHF
J: TRBJ2-7; V: TRBV28; D: TRBD2; size: .; DNA: TGTGCCAGCAGTTTCTCTTTTAGCGGGAGTAGGTCCTACGAGCAGTACTTC; CDR3: CASSFSFSGSRSYEQYF
J: TRBJ2-3; V: TRBV15; D: .; size: .; DNA: TGTGCCACCAGCGTAGGGGCGGATGCGCAGTATTTT; CDR3: CATSVGADAQYF
J: TRBJ2-1; V: TRBV10-3; D: TRBD2; size: .; DNA: TGTGCCATCAGTGATAGGACTAGCGGTTACAATGAGCAGTTCTTC; CDR3: CAISDRTSGYNEQFF
J: TRBJ2-3; V: TRBV28; D: TRBD1; size: few; DNA: TGTGCCAGCAGTTCAGGGACAGGGGTATCCGATACGCAGTATTTT; CDR3: CASSSGTGVSDTQYF
J: TRBJ1-1; V: TRBV4-2; D: .; size: .; DNA: TGTGCCAGCAGCTTACAGGGAGGGTGGGGAGGTACGAACACTGAAGCTTTCTTT; CDR3: CASSLQGGWGGTNTEAFF
J: TRBJ1-1; V: TRBV7-8; D: .; size: .; DNA: TGTGCCAGCGACCGAGGTCTAGGGAACACTGAAGCTTTCTTT; CDR3: CASDRGLGNTEAFF
J: TRBJ1-2; V: TRBV4-1; D: .; size: .; DNA: TGCGCCAGCAGCCAAGCCCTATCCCAGGGGTGGGGTGGCTACACCTTC; CDR3: CASSQALSQGWGGYTF
J: TRBJ2-3; V: TRBV29-1; D: TRBD2; size: .; DNA: TGCAGCGTAGACAATAGCGGGAGGGGTGGCACAGATACGCAGTATTTT; CDR3: CSVDNSGRGGTDTQYF
J: TRBJ2-1; V: TRBV19; D: .; size: .; DNA: TGTGCCAGTAGTTCGAAGACTGCTAGCTCCTACAATGAGCAGTTCTTC; CDR3: CASSSKTASSYNEQFF